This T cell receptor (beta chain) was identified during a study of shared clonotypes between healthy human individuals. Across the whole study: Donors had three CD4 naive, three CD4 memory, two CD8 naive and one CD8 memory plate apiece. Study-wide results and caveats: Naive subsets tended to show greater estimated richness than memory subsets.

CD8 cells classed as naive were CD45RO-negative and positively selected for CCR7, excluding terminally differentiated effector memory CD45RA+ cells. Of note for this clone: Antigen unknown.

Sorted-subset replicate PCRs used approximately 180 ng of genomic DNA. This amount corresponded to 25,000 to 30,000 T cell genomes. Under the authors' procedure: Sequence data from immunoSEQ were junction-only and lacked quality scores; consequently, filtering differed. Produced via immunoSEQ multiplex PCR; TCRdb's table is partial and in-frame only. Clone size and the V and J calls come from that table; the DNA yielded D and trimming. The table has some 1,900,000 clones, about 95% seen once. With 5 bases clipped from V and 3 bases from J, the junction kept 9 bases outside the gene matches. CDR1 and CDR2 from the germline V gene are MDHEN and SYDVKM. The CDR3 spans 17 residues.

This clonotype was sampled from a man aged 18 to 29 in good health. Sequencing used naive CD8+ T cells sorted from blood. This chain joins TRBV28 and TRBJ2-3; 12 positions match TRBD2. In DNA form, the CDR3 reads TGTGCCAGCAGTCCTCGGACTAGCGGGGTCCCAACAGATACGCAGTATTTT. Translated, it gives CASSPRTSGVPTDTQYF.